Reported below is one T cell receptor beta chain. Its target is not known. This sample was included in a study of monozygotic twins with inflammatory bowel disease. General study findings and limits: IBD patients exhibited fewer clonotypes shared with other individuals than healthy twins, particularly with disease activity. Variability may have been added to patient repertoires by differing immunosuppressive treatments.

Per the germline V gene, CDR1 is MNHEY and CDR2 is SMNVEV (reference sequence). The CDR3 has 15 residues. cDNA encoding TCRalpha and TCRbeta underwent two nested PCRs of approximately 17 and 9 cycles, each of which was followed by bead purification. TCRdb re-called the 5' RACE reads and gives one entry per CDR3 protein, without DNA. Recorded for this sample: about 380,000 distinct CDR3 sequences. This sequence was found in a human donor with ulcerative colitis or Crohn's disease, or a healthy co-twin of an affected twin (not recorded which). The material sequenced was blood. The chain uses TRBV27 and TRBJ2-1; TCRdb names TRBD1, which stays unverified in the absence of DNA. CDR3 sequence reads: CASSWTGGLYNEQFF.